This T cell receptor beta chain was sequenced for a study of read filtering for tumor transcriptome and immune sequencing. In the study overall: By R-ISS, stages I, II and III held around 8, 15 and 7 patients.

This clonotype has a single count. A much larger clone lies a single base off, so this may be a read error. Molecular barcoded adaptors covering alpha/delta and beta/gamma chains were used on approximately 400 ng RNA. One entry per CDR3 protein, called by TCRdb with MiXCR from the reads. The sample carries roughly 60,000 distinct CDR3 sequences, 20% to 25% recorded once. The CDR3 covers 14 residues. CDR1 and CDR2 from the germline V gene are SGHRS and YFSETQ. Material for sequencing was a population of CD138-negative cells sorted from bone marrow. The chain recombines TRBV5-1 with TRBJ2-5; 9 bases agree with TRBD1. This receptor was taken from a donor aged 40 or older with multiple myeloma. CDR3: CASSPWDREETRYF. The CDR3 DNA reads TGCGCCAGCAGCCCATGGGACAGGGAAGAGACCCGGTACTTC.